This T cell receptor (beta chain) stems from a study of blood T cell repertoires in COVID-19. Under the authors' procedure: Using reference gene primer amplification, nucleated cell counts were estimated. Data came from immunoSEQ multiplex PCR; TCRdb stores just in-frame clones and leaves some out. V, J and clone size were drawn from that table, and D and trimming were deduced from the DNA. The sample yields some 250,000 clones, roughly four fifths seen once. The CDR3 is 16 amino acids. Germline trimming cut 4 bases from V and 7 bases from J; bases unmatched to any gene: 9. The germline CDR1 and CDR2 sequences are MNHNS and SASEGT.

The J gene is TRBJ2-2, the V gene TRBV6-1, with TRBD1 matching over 10 bases. The clonotype comes from a woman of 80 years or more with acute or convalescent COVID-19. Sequencing was done on a sample of peripheral blood. The CDR3 nucleotides read TGTGCCAGCAGTGCCCCGACAGGGGGCGCGGTCGGGGAGCTGTTTTTT. Translated: CASSAPTGGAVGELFF.